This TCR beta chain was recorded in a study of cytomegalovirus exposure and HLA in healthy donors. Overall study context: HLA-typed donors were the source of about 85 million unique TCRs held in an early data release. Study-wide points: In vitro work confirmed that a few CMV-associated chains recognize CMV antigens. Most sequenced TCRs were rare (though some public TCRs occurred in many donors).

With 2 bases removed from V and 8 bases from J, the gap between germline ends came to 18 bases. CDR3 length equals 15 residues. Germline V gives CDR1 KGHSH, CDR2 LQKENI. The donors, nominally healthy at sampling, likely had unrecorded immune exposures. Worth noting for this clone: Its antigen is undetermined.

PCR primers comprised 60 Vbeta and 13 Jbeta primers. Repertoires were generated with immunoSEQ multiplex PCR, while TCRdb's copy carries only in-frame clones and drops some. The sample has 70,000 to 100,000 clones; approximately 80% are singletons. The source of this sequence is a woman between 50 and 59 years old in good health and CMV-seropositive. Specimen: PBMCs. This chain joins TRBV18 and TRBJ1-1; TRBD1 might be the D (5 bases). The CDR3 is CASSPGRGLSWEAFF. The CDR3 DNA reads TGTGCCAGCTCACCAGGGAGGGGCCTGTCCTGGGAAGCTTTCTTT.